A selection of T cell receptor beta chains follows, all from one sample in a study of blood T cell repertoires in COVID-19. Assay: immunoSEQ multiplex PCR; the TCRdb copy retains only in-frame clones and omits some. The table includes around 200,000 clones, around 80% detected once. The sample taken for sequencing was peripheral blood. These receptors were obtained from a man aged 25-40 years with active or convalescent COVID-19. CDR3s include the opening cysteine and the closing phenylalanine or tryptophan. Each record gives: clone size, V gene, J gene, D gene, CDR3 protein, CDR3 DNA. The D gene is left open where the match is weak. Part of the rows lack a size; the others show once, few, many or a class for expanded clones.

-	TRBV12-3/TRBV12-4	TRBJ2-5	-	CASSSLGGETQYF	TGTGCCAGCAGCTCCTTGGGGGGAGAGACCCAGTACTTC
-	TRBV2	TRBJ1-2	TRBD1	CASTPGDRANYGYTF	TGTGCCAGCACCCCAGGGGACAGGGCTAACTATGGCTACACCTTC
once	TRBV2	TRBJ1-5	-	CASSDTGEDQPQHF	TGTGCCAGCAGTGATACAGGCGAGGATCAGCCCCAGCATTTT
many	TRBV2	TRBJ2-3	-	CASAPGSGGADTQYF	TGTGCCAGCGCCCCGGGGAGCGGTGGGGCAGATACGCAGTATTTT
-	TRBV13	TRBJ2-2	TRBD2	CASSFGTSGGRTGELFF	TGTGCCAGCAGCTTCGGGACTAGCGGGGGGCGAACCGGGGAGCTGTTTTTT
-	TRBV28	TRBJ2-6	-	CASSPLGSSGANVLTF	TGTGCCAGTTCCCCGCTTGGTAGCTCTGGGGCCAACGTCCTGACTTTC
-	TRBV5-1	TRBJ1-2	TRBD1	CASSRSGTARNYGYTF	TGCGCCAGCAGCCGCTCAGGGACAGCGCGAAACTATGGCTACACCTTC
-	TRBV25-1	TRBJ2-3	-	CASSLQGADTQYF	TGTGCCAGCAGTCTTCAAGGAGCAGATACGCAGTATTTT
-	TRBV11-3	TRBJ2-2	-	CASSLDSEGYTGELFF	TGTGCCAGCAGCTTAGATTCGGAGGGGTACACCGGGGAGCTGTTTTTT
-	TRBV16	TRBJ2-2	TRBD2	CASSRLAGPNTGELFF	TGTGCCAGCAGCCGACTAGCGGGACCGAACACCGGGGAGCTGTTTTTT
-	TRBV6-5	TRBJ1-1	-	CASSFSSLARAFF	TGTGCCAGCAGTTTTTCCTCATTAGCGCGAGCTTTCTTT
-	TRBV7-9	TRBJ1-1	TRBD1	CASRTSGTGPSEAFF	TGTGCCAGCAGGACTTCCGGGACAGGACCGTCTGAAGCTTTCTTT
-	TRBV28	TRBJ1-4	-	CASSSVSGQLDEKLFF	TGTGCCAGCAGTTCCGTTTCTGGACAGCTTGATGAAAAACTGTTTTTT
-	TRBV2	TRBJ1-4	TRBD1	CASRFLTGSNEKLFF	TGTGCCAGCAGGTTCCTGACAGGGTCTAATGAAAAACTGTTTTTT
-	TRBV5-4	TRBJ2-3	TRBD2	CASSLAGEGPDTQYF	TGTGCCAGCAGCTTGGCCGGGGAGGGACCAGATACGCAGTATTTT
-	TRBV6-5	TRBJ2-7	-	CASSYTAPRSYEQYF	TGTGCCAGCAGTTACACCGCCCCTCGTAGCTACGAGCAGTACTTC
-	TRBV4-1	TRBJ1-5	-	CASSQAAPGLSNQPQHF	TGCGCCAGCAGCCAGGCCGCTCCAGGGTTGAGCAATCAGCCCCAGCATTTT
-	TRBV6-5	TRBJ2-7	-	CASSYGQMSSYEQYF	TGTGCCAGCAGTTACGGGCAGATGTCTTCCTACGAGCAGTACTTC
-	TRBV19	TRBJ1-4	-	CASSMAGGAQKLFF	TGTGCCAGTAGTATGGCCGGGGGGGCGCAGAAACTGTTTTTT
-	TRBV28	TRBJ1-4	TRBD1	CASSQRQGSWEKLFF	TGTGCCAGCAGCCAGAGACAGGGTAGTTGGGAAAAACTGTTTTTT
-	TRBV5-1	TRBJ1-1	-	CASSLSGQSTEAFF	TGCGCCAGCAGCTTATCAGGTCAGAGCACTGAAGCTTTCTTT
-	TRBV28	TRBJ1-1	-	CASSLGAGNTEAFF	TGTGCCAGCAGTTTAGGGGCCGGAAACACTGAAGCTTTCTTT
-	TRBV5-4	TRBJ2-5	TRBD1	CASSSGGQGGQETQYF	TGTGCCAGCAGCTCGGGGGGACAGGGCGGACAAGAGACCCAGTACTTC
-	TRBV28	TRBJ2-1	TRBD1	CASRPGQGGSYNEQFF	TGTGCCAGCAGGCCGGGACAGGGAGGCTCCTACAATGAGCAGTTCTTC
-	TRBV28	TRBJ1-2	-	CASSLWGRGGGENGYTF	TGTGCCAGCAGTTTATGGGGACGGGGGGGCGGCGAGAATGGCTACACCTTC
-	TRBV1	TRBJ2-3	-	CTSVSVAGRTTDTQYF	TGCACCAGCGTATCCGTAGCGGGGAGAACCACAGATACGCAGTATTTT
few	TRBV6-6	TRBJ1-2	TRBD1	CASSYSEGAYYGYTF	TGTGCCAGCAGTTACTCGGAGGGGGCCTACTATGGCTACACCTTC
-	TRBV7-9	TRBJ2-7	TRBD1	CASSLTGDEQYF	TGTGCCAGCAGCTTGACAGGGGACGAGCAGTACTTC
-	TRBV7-9	TRBJ2-2	-	CASSLRGGSATYTGELFF	TGTGCCAGCAGCTTAAGGGGGGGGAGTGCAACGTACACCGGGGAGCTGTTTTTT
few	TRBV28	TRBJ1-2	TRBD1	CASSPGTGANYGYTF	TGTGCCAGCAGTCCCGGGACAGGAGCTAACTATGGCTACACCTTC
-	TRBV6-5	TRBJ1-6	-	CASSPHGANSPLHF	TGTGCCAGCAGTCCCCACGGAGCAAATTCACCCCTCCACTTT
-	TRBV11-3	TRBJ2-3	-	CASSFHNWADLSDTDTQYF	TGTGCCAGCAGCTTTCATAATTGGGCAGATCTTTCTGACACAGATACGCAGTATTTT
-	TRBV5-1	TRBJ2-3	TRBD2	CASSAQGLDTDTQYF	TGCGCCAGCAGCGCCCAGGGACTAGACACAGATACGCAGTATTTT
-	TRBV12-3/TRBV12-4	TRBJ2-5	-	CASSYRVKETQYF	TGTGCCAGCAGTTACAGGGTGAAAGAGACCCAGTACTTC
-	TRBV7-8	TRBJ2-2	TRBD2	CASSLVAGGRTGELFF	TGTGCCAGCAGCTTAGTGGCGGGGGGGCGCACCGGGGAGCTGTTTTTT
few	TRBV28	TRBJ1-3	-	CASRRFGSSSGNTIYF	TGTGCCAGCAGGCGTTTCGGGTCGAGCTCTGGAAACACCATATATTTT
-	TRBV9	TRBJ1-2	TRBD1	CASWGDSNYGYTF	TGTGCCAGCTGGGGGGACAGCAACTATGGCTACACCTTC
-	TRBV4-3	TRBJ2-7	TRBD2	CASSPGTSGGNYEQYF	TGCGCCAGCAGCCCCGGGACTAGCGGGGGGAATTACGAGCAGTACTTC
once	TRBV2	TRBJ1-1	TRBD1	CASSEFSGQGPEAFF	TGTGCCAGCAGTGAGTTCTCCGGACAGGGACCTGAAGCTTTCTTT
-	TRBV11-2	TRBJ1-5	-	CASSLDPGNQPQHF	TGTGCCAGCAGCTTAGACCCGGGCAATCAGCCCCAGCATTTT
-	TRBV7-8	TRBJ2-5	TRBD2	CASSREVRETQYF	TGTGCCAGCAGCCGGGAGGTACGAGAGACCCAGTACTTC
-	TRBV9	TRBJ1-2	-	CASSGDRYGYTF	TGTGCCAGCAGCGGTGACAGATATGGCTACACCTTC